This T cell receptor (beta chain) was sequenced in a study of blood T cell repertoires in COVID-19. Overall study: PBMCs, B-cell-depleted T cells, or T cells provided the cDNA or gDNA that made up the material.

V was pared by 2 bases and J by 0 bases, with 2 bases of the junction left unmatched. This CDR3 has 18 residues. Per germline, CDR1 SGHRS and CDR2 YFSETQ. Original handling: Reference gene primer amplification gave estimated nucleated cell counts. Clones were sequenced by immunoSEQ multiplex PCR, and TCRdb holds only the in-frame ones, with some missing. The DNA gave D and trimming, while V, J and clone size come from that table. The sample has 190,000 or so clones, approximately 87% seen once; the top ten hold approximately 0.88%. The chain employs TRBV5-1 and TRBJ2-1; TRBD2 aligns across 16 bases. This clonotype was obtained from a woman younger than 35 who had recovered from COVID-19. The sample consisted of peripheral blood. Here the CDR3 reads CASSFGTSGRASYNEQFF. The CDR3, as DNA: TGCGCCAGCAGCTTTGGGACTAGCGGGAGGGCCTCCTACAATGAGCAGTTCTTC.